Described below is a single T cell receptor (beta chain) sequence and its context. This entry is derived from a study of T cell changes during pregnancy in multiple sclerosis. The assay was immunoSEQ multiplex PCR, and TCRdb's table has in-frame clones only and misses some. Seen here are roughly 100,000 clones, about 90% observed once, and the top ten hold 0.75% to 0.95%. Germline CDR1 LNHDA, CDR2 SQIVND (reference sequence). The V segment lost 4 bases and the J segment 8 bases; nucleotides outside the gene matches: 7. The CDR3 runs to 14 residues. The sequenced sample was peripheral blood, obtained after pregnancy. The sequence derives from a female donor with multiple sclerosis, enrolled in a pregnancy study. V gene TRBV19 combines with J gene TRBJ2-1, with 8 nucleotides matching TRBD2. The CDR3 here is CASSSQRESDEQFF. CDR3 nucleotide sequence: TGTGCCAGTAGTAGCCAGCGGGAGTCCGATGAGCAGTTCTTC.